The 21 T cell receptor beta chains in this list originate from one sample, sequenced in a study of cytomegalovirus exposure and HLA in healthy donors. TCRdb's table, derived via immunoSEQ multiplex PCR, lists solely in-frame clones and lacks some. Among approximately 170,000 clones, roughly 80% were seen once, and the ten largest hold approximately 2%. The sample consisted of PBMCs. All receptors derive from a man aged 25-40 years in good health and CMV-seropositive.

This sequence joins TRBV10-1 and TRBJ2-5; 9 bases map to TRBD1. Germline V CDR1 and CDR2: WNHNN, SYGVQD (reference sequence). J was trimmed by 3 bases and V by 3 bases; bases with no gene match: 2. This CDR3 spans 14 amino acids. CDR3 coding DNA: TGCGCCAGCAGTGAAACAGGGGGCGAAGAGACCCAGTACTTC. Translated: CASSETGGEETQYF.

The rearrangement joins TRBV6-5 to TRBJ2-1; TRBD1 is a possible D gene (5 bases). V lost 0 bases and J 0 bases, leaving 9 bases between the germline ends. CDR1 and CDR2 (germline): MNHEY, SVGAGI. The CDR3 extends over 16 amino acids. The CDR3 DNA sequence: TGTGCCAGCAGTTACTCGGTGCAGGGCTCCTACAATGAGCAGTTCTTC. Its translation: CASSYSVQGSYNEQFF.

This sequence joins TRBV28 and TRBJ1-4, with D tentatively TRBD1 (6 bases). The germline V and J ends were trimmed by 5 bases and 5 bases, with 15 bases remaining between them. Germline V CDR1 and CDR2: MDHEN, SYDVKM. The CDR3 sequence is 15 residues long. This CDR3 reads CASSGTGQGNEKLFF. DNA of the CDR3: TGTGCCAGCAGTGGTACGGGACAAGGAAATGAAAAACTGTTTTTT.

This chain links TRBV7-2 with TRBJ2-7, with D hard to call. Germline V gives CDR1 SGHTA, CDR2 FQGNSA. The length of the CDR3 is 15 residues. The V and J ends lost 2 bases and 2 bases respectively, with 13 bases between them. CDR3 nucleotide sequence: TGTGCCAGCAGCTTACTCCTCCTCCCTACCTACGAGCAGTACTTC. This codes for CASSLLLLPTYEQYF.

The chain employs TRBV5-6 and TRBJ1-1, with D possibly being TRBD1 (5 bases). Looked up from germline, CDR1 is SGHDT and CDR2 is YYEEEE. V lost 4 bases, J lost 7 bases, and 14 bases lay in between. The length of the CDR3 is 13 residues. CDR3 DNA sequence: TGTGCCAGCAGCCCGACGCGGGACGATGAAGCTTTCTTT. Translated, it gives CASSPTRDDEAFF.

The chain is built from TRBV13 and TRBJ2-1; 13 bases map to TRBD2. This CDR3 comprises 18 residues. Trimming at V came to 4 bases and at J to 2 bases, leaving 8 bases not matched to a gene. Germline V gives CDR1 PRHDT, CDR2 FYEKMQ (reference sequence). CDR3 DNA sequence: TGTGCCAGCAGCTACAGACTAGCGGGGGGCTCTGCCTACAATGAGCAGTTCTTC. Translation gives CASSYRLAGGSAYNEQFF.

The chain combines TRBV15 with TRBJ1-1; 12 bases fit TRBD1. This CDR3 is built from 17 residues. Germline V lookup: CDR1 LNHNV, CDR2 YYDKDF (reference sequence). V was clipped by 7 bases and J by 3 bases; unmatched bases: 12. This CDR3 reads CATNTSGTGGIYTEAFF. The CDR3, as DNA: TGTGCCACCAATACGTCCGGGACAGGGGGCATTTACACTGAAGCTTTCTTT.

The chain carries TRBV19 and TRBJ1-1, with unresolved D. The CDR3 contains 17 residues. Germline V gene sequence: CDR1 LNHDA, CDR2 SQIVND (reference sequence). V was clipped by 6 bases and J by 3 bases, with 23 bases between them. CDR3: CASRTPLFQARDTEAFF. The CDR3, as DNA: TGTGCCAGTAGGACCCCACTCTTCCAAGCTCGGGACACTGAAGCTTTCTTT.

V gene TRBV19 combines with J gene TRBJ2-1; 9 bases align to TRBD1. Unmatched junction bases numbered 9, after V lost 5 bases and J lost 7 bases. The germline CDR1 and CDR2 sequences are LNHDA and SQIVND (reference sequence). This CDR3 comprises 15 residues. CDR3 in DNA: TGTGCCAGTAGTTTCCCGGGACAGGGACGGAATGAGCAGTTCTTC. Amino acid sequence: CASSFPGQGRNEQFF.

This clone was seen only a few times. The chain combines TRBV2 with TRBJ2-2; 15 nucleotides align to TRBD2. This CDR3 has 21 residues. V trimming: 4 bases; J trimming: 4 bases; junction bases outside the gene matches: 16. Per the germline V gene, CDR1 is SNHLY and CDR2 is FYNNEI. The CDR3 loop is CASSAPSRRTSGGAVTGELFF. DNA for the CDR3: TGTGCCAGCAGTGCCCCCTCTCGTAGGACTAGCGGGGGGGCGGTCACCGGGGAGCTGTTTTTT.

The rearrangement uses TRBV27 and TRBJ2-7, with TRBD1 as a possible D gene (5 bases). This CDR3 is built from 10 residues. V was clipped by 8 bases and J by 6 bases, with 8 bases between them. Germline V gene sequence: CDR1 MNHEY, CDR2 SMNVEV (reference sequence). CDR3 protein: CASGQGEQYF. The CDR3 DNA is TGTGCCAGCGGCCAGGGCGAGCAGTACTTC.

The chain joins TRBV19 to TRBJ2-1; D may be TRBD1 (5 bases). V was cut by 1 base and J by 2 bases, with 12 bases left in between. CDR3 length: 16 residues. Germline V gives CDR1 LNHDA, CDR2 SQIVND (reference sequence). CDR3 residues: CASSIGRGSAYNEQFF. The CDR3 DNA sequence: TGTGCCAGTAGTATAGGTAGGGGTTCCGCCTACAATGAGCAGTTCTTC.

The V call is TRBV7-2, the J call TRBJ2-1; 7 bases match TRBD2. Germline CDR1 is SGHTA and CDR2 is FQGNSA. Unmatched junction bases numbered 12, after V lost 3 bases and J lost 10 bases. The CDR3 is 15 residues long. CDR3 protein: CASSFESGGVREQFF. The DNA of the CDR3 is TGTGCCAGCAGCTTTGAGTCGGGGGGAGTCCGAGAGCAGTTCTTC.

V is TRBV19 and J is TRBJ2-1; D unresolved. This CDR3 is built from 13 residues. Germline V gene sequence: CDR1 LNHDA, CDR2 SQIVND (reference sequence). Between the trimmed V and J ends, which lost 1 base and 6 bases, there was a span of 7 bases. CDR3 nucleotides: TGTGCCAGTAGTATAGGACTCGGCAATGAGCAGTTCTTC. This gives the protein CASSIGLGNEQFF.

The CDR3 protein is CASSQEHTNPGNTIYF. Written as DNA, the CDR3 is TGCGCCAGCAGCCAAGAACACACCAACCCTGGAAACACCATATATTTT. The V gene is TRBV4-1, the J gene TRBJ1-3; no definite D call. There are 16 residues in the CDR3. The V and J ends lost 0 bases and 2 bases respectively, with 11 bases between them. Germline V gene lookup returns CDR1 MGHRA and CDR2 YSYEKL.

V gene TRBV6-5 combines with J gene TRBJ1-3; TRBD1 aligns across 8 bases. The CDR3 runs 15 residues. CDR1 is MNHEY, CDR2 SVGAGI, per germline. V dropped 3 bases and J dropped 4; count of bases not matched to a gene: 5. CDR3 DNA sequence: TGTGCCAGCAGTTATACAGGGGGACGCGGAAACACCATATATTTT. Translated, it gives CASSYTGGRGNTIYF.

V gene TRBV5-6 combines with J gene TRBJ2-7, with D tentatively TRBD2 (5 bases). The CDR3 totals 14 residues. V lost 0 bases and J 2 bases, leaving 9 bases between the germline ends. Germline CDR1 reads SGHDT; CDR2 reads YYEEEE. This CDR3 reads CASSLVEATYEQYF. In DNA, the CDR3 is TGTGCCAGCAGCTTGGTGGAGGCGACCTACGAGCAGTACTTC.

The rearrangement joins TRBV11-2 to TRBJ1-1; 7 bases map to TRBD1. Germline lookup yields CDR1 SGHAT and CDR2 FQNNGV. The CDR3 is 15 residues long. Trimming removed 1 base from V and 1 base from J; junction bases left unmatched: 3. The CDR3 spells CASSLAGQWNTEAFF. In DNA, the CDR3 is TGTGCCAGCAGCTTAGCGGGACAGTGGAACACTGAAGCTTTCTTT. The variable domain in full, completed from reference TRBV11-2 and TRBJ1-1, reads EAGVAQSPRYKIIEKRQSVAFWCNPISGHATLYWYQQILGQGPKLLIQFQNNGVVDDSQLPKDRFSAERLKGVDSTLKIQPAKLEDSAVYLCASSLAGQWNTEAFFGQGTRLTVV.

The CDR3 nucleotides read TGTGCCAGCAGCTCCCAACAGTTACTAGATACGCAGTATTTT. It codes for CASSSQQLLDTQYF. The V call is TRBV5-6, the J call TRBJ2-3; D uncertain. Between the trimmed V and J ends, which lost 3 bases and 5 bases, there was a span of 13 bases. The CDR3 spans 14 residues. The germline CDR1 and CDR2 sequences are SGHDT and YYEEEE.

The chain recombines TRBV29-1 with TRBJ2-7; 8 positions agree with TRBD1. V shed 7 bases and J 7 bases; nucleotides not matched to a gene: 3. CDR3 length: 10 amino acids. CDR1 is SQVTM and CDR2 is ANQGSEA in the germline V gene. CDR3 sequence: CSAGTGEQYF. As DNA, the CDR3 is TGCAGCGCTGGGACAGGAGAGCAGTACTTC.

Written as DNA, the CDR3 is TGTGCCAGCAGTGTTGGGGGCGCGAACACTGAAGCTTTCTTT. This translates into CASSVGGANTEAFF. This sequence joins TRBV6-4 and TRBJ1-1; TRBD1 is a possible D gene (6 bases). The V gene lost 4 bases and the J gene lost 1 base, with 10 bases spanning the gap. Germline V gene sequence: CDR1 MRHNA, CDR2 SNTAGT. The CDR3 consists of 14 residues.